The rows below give T cell receptor beta chains drawn from one sample of a study of blood T cell repertoires in COVID-19. The repertoire was sequenced with immunoSEQ multiplex PCR; TCRdb's copy has only in-frame clones and lacks some. The sample has about 480,000 clones, approximately 87% seen once; the top ten hold approximately 2%. Sequencing was carried out using PBMCs or T cells enriched from blood (not recorded which). These receptors were collected from a woman between 35 and 50 years old who had recovered from COVID-19. Both conserved end residues are part of each CDR3. Fields, in order: J gene, D gene, clone size, V gene, CDR3 DNA, CDR3 protein. A D gene is named only where the DNA matches it firmly. Clone size is not always given. Where it is, it says once, few, many or a class for expanded clones.

j_gene: TRBJ2-7
d_gene: TRBD2
abundance: -
v_gene: TRBV7-2
CDR3nt: TGTGCCAGCAGCTTTTCAGGTAGCGGGAGAAGTATCTACGAGCAGTACTTC
CDR3aa: CASSFSGSGRSIYEQYF

j_gene: TRBJ1-1
d_gene: TRBD1
abundance: -
v_gene: TRBV20-1
CDR3nt: TGCAGTGCTAGTAAGGGACAGGGGAACACTGAAGCTTTCTTT
CDR3aa: CSASKGQGNTEAFF

j_gene: TRBJ1-1
d_gene: -
abundance: -
v_gene: TRBV6-5
CDR3nt: TGTGCCAGCAGTTACACAGGCACCACTGAAGCTTTCTTT
CDR3aa: CASSYTGTTEAFF

j_gene: TRBJ2-7
d_gene: TRBD2
abundance: -
v_gene: TRBV5-1
CDR3nt: TGCGCCAGCAGCTTAGGAGGCGGGAGCCTCTCCTACGAGCAGTACTTC
CDR3aa: CASSLGGGSLSYEQYF

j_gene: TRBJ1-3
d_gene: -
abundance: -
v_gene: TRBV6-5
CDR3nt: TGTGCCAGTGGCGGGACGGCTGGAAACACCATATATTTT
CDR3aa: CASGGTAGNTIYF

j_gene: TRBJ2-5
d_gene: TRBD1
abundance: -
v_gene: TRBV2
CDR3nt: TGTGCCAGCAGTGCCTATGGGACAGGGAAGACAGAGACCCAGTACTTC
CDR3aa: CASSAYGTGKTETQYF

j_gene: TRBJ2-1
d_gene: -
abundance: -
v_gene: TRBV3-1/TRBV3-2
CDR3nt: TGTGCCAGCAGCCCCTCGGGCGGGCCATACAATGAGCAGTTCTTC
CDR3aa: CASSPSGGPYNEQFF

j_gene: TRBJ1-4
d_gene: -
abundance: -
v_gene: TRBV5-1
CDR3nt: TGCGCCAGCAGCTTGTTAGGTGGAGGGAGTGAAAAACTGTTTTTT
CDR3aa: CASSLLGGGSEKLFF

j_gene: TRBJ1-6
d_gene: TRBD1
abundance: -
v_gene: TRBV6-1
CDR3nt: TGTGCCAGCAGGGAAGGACAGGGAAGGGTATTGTTAGTGTTT
CDR3aa: CASREGQGRVLLVF

j_gene: TRBJ1-1
d_gene: TRBD1
abundance: -
v_gene: TRBV10-1
CDR3nt: TGCGCCAGCAGTGAGTCAGGGGACAGCCGCTTTGGCGCTTTCTTT
CDR3aa: CASSESGDSRFGAFF

j_gene: TRBJ2-3
d_gene: -
abundance: -
v_gene: TRBV3-1/TRBV3-2
CDR3nt: TGTGCCAGCAGCCCCGGGGGTAGAGATACGCAGTATTTT
CDR3aa: CASSPGGRDTQYF

j_gene: TRBJ2-1
d_gene: -
abundance: once
v_gene: TRBV9
CDR3nt: TGTGCCAGCAGCCCGCGGACTTCTCCGAGCTCCTACAATGAGCAGTTCTTC
CDR3aa: CASSPRTSPSSYNEQFF

j_gene: TRBJ1-3
d_gene: TRBD1
abundance: -
v_gene: TRBV7-9
CDR3nt: TGTGCCAGCAGCCTGACAGGGAAAAACACCATATATTTT
CDR3aa: CASSLTGKNTIYF

j_gene: TRBJ1-1
d_gene: -
abundance: once
v_gene: TRBV18
CDR3nt: TGTGCCAGCTCACCACCCCACAGGGCGATTAGCACTGAAGCTTTCTTT
CDR3aa: CASSPPHRAISTEAFF

j_gene: TRBJ1-2
d_gene: -
abundance: -
v_gene: TRBV12-3/TRBV12-4
CDR3nt: TGTGCCAGCAGTTTAATATGGGCTTATGGCTACACCTTC
CDR3aa: CASSLIWAYGYTF

j_gene: TRBJ1-2
d_gene: -
abundance: -
v_gene: TRBV29-1
CDR3nt: TGCAGCGCGGGACTGTTATATGGCTACACCTTC
CDR3aa: CSAGLLYGYTF

j_gene: TRBJ2-5
d_gene: TRBD2
abundance: -
v_gene: TRBV19
CDR3nt: TGTGCCAGTAGTAGTTCGGGAGGGCCTGAAGAGACCCAGTACTTC
CDR3aa: CASSSSGGPEETQYF

j_gene: TRBJ2-5
d_gene: TRBD1
abundance: -
v_gene: TRBV5-1
CDR3nt: TGCGCCAGCAGCACCCGGCCGGGACAGCAAGAGACCCAGTACTTC
CDR3aa: CASSTRPGQQETQYF

j_gene: TRBJ2-7
d_gene: -
abundance: -
v_gene: TRBV15
CDR3nt: TGTGCCACCAGCAGAGATCAGTACTCCTACGAGCAGTACTTC
CDR3aa: CATSRDQYSYEQYF

j_gene: TRBJ1-1
d_gene: -
abundance: -
v_gene: TRBV14
CDR3nt: TGTGCCAGCAGCCAAGGGATAAAGCGCGGGGCTTTCTTT
CDR3aa: CASSQGIKRGAFF

j_gene: TRBJ1-2
d_gene: -
abundance: -
v_gene: TRBV11-3
CDR3nt: TGTGCCAGCAGCTTAGATAGATCCAGGGGCTACACCTTC
CDR3aa: CASSLDRSRGYTF

j_gene: TRBJ2-3
d_gene: TRBD1
abundance: -
v_gene: TRBV24-1
CDR3nt: TGTGCCATTGGACAGGACACAGATACGCAGTATTTT
CDR3aa: CAIGQDTDTQYF